The 27 T cell receptor beta chains reported below all come from one sample, sequenced in a study of cytomegalovirus exposure and HLA in healthy donors. The study ran its PCR with 60 Vbeta and 13 Jbeta primers. This table comes from immunoSEQ multiplex PCR, and its TCRdb copy is limited to in-frame clones, with some not included. The table records 200,000 to 250,000 clones, 80% to 85% of them present only once. The sample was PBMCs. The receptors here all came from a boy younger than 10 in good health and CMV-seronegative.

This chain connects TRBV30 to TRBJ2-7, with 8 bases aligning to TRBD2. Germline V gives CDR1 GTSNPN, CDR2 SVGIG (reference sequence). Trimming cost V 4 bases and J 6 bases; bases outside gene matches: 14. The CDR3 is 15 residues long. The CDR3 DNA reads TGTGCCTGGACCCTAGCAGGGACTAGTCGCCGCGAGCAGTACTTC. Its translation is CAWTLAGTSRREQYF.

This clone was recorded a few times. V usage is TRBV5-6 and J usage is TRBJ2-7; a possible D gene is TRBD1 (6 bases). There are 15 residues in the CDR3. The ends were cut back, 0 bases at V and 5 bases at J, with 15 bases in the middle. Per germline, CDR1 SGHDT and CDR2 YYEEEE. The CDR3 sequence is CASSLGEMGAHEQYF. Written as DNA, the CDR3 is TGTGCCAGCAGCTTGGGGGAAATGGGGGCCCACGAGCAGTACTTC.

This chain connects TRBV30 to TRBJ2-5, with D unclear. The DNA end is more similar to TRBJ2-7, so the J call may be wrong. This CDR3 region has 11 residues. Germline CDR1 GTSNPN, CDR2 SVGIG (reference sequence). CDR3 bases: TGTGCCTGGAGTGGAGTCTCCGAGCAGTACTTC. It encodes CAWSGVSEQYF.

The chain joins TRBV5-1 to TRBJ2-7; 10 bases align to TRBD2. The CDR3 has 16 amino acids. Looked up from germline, CDR1 is SGHRS and CDR2 is YFSETQ. V was clipped by 4 bases and J by 3 bases; unmatched bases: 10. CDR3 nucleotide sequence: TGCGCCAGCAGCCCGCGCACTAGCGGGGAGAGCTACGAGCAGTACTTC. Amino acids: CASSPRTSGESYEQYF.

V and J are TRBV19 and TRBJ2-1, with D perhaps TRBD1 (5 bases). The V end lost 2 bases, the J end lost 2 bases, and 13 bases lay between the germline ends. This CDR3 is built from 16 residues. The germline V gene encodes CDR1 LNHDA and CDR2 SQIVND (reference sequence). CDR3 nucleotide sequence: TGTGCCAGTAGTATAACAGGCCCCCCACCCTACAATGAGCAGTTCTTC. It translates to CASSITGPPPYNEQFF. Using reference TRBV19 and TRBJ2-1 for the parts outside the CDR3, the full variable domain is DGGITQSPKYLFRKEGQNVTLSCEQNLNHDAMYWYRQDPGQGLRLIYYSQIVNDFQKGDIAEGYSVSREKKESFPLTVTSAQKNPTAFYLCASSITGPPPYNEQFFGPGTRLTVL.

With regard to this clone: The same CDR3 is also encoded by other DNA sequences in this sample. The rearrangement uses TRBV7-2 and TRBJ1-3; no clear D gene. CDR3 size: 13 residues. V was pared by 5 bases and J by 4 bases, with 9 bases between. Per germline, CDR1 SGHTA and CDR2 FQGNSA. The CDR3 protein is CASSPDTGNTIYF. CDR3 nucleotide sequence: TGTGCCAGCAGCCCAGACACCGGAAACACCATATATTTT.

V and J are TRBV27 and TRBJ2-5; D not certain. Germline V gene lookup returns CDR1 MNHEY and CDR2 SMNVEV (reference sequence). Trimming pared 6 bases from V and 7 bases from J, leaving 12 bases between. The CDR3 extends over 12 amino acids. Here the CDR3 DNA reads TGTGCCAGCAGCCCTGTATCCGGGACCCAGTACTTC. Translating it yields CASSPVSGTQYF.

This clone was seen just once. The genes are TRBV5-5 and TRBJ2-5; 8 bases are shared with TRBD2. V lost 0 bases, J lost 1 base, and 5 bases stayed unmatched. CDR1 and CDR2 from the germline V gene are SGHKS and YYEKEE (reference sequence). The CDR3 extends over 16 amino acids. The CDR3 sequence is CASSLEQRGLQETQYF. CDR3 DNA: TGTGCCAGCAGCTTGGAACAGCGGGGGCTCCAAGAGACCCAGTACTTC.

This chain links TRBV7-8 with TRBJ1-2, with 7 bases aligning to TRBD1. The CDR3 covers 13 residues. Germline-derived CDR1 and CDR2 are SGHVS and FQNEAQ. With V trimmed by 1 base and J by 8 bases, 4 bases remained unmatched. CDR3 nucleotides: TGTGCCAGCAGCTTAGTACAGGGGTACGGCTACACCTTC. Amino acid sequence: CASSLVQGYGYTF.

The rearrangement joins TRBV2 to TRBJ1-1; weak D call: TRBD1 (5 bases). With 0 bases removed from V and 0 bases from J, the gap between germline ends came to 14 bases. CDR3 length: 17 amino acids. Germline CDR1 reads SNHLY; CDR2 reads FYNNEI. Written as DNA, the CDR3 is TGTGCCAGCAGTGAAGCGGGGGGTGCAGTTATGAACACTGAAGCTTTCTTT. It yields the protein CASSEAGGAVMNTEAFF. The complete variable domain, with remaining parts taken from reference TRBV2 and TRBJ1-1, reads EPEVTQTPSHQVTQMGQEVILRCVPISNHLYFYWYRQILGQKVEFLVSFYNNEISEKSEIFDDQFSVERPDGSNFTLKIRSTKLEDSAMYFCASSEAGGAVMNTEAFFGQGTRLTVV.

The V call is TRBV29-1, the J call TRBJ2-5, with D possibly TRBD2 on 6 matching bases. The CDR3 consists of 15 residues. V dropped 4 bases and J dropped 2 bases, with 17 bases sitting between them. CDR1 and CDR2 from the germline V gene are SQVTM and ANQGSEA. The CDR3 spells CSVGPYWGEQETQYF. The CDR3 DNA follows: TGCAGCGTTGGACCCTACTGGGGGGAGCAAGAGACCCAGTACTTC.

This clone was seen only a few times. J is TRBJ1-1 and V is TRBV25-1; tentatively, D is TRBD1 (6 bases). Trimming stripped 4 bases from V and 1 base from J, with 10 bases between. In germline, CDR1 is MGHDK, CDR2 SYGVNS. The CDR3 runs 14 residues. CDR3 loop: CASSANRENTEAFF. In DNA form, the CDR3 reads TGTGCCAGCAGTGCGAACAGGGAGAACACTGAAGCTTTCTTT.

The chain joins TRBV2 to TRBJ2-7; D unresolved. The V and J ends lost 4 bases and 2 bases respectively, with 9 bases between them. There are 13 residues in the CDR3. CDR1 is SNHLY, CDR2 FYNNEI, per germline. CDR3 loop: CASSVSRPYEQYF. The CDR3 DNA is TGTGCCAGCAGTGTTTCCCGTCCCTACGAGCAGTACTTC.

J is TRBJ2-7 and V is TRBV7-9; D gene ambiguous. Trimming took 4 bases from V and 9 from J, leaving 19 bases between them. This CDR3 has 14 amino acids. In germline, CDR1 is SEHNR, CDR2 FQNEAQ (reference sequence). The CDR3 region is CASSSYRFLEGQYF. CDR3 coding DNA: TGTGCCAGCAGCTCATATAGATTCCTAGAAGGGCAGTACTTC.

This clone was found a few times. This chain uses TRBV5-6 with TRBJ1-1; 9 bases map to TRBD1. CDR1 SGHDT and CDR2 YYEEEE come from the germline V gene. CDR3 length equals 14 residues. Germline trimming cut 5 bases from V and 4 bases from J; bases unmatched to any gene: 6. The CDR3 coding sequence is TGTGCCAGCAGTTTAGGACAGGGGATCACTGAAGCTTTCTTT. Its translation is CASSLGQGITEAFF.

This rearrangement joins TRBV7-8 to TRBJ1-3, with D perhaps TRBD1 (5 bases). The CDR3 is made up of 14 amino acids. V was trimmed by 3 bases and J by 5 bases, leaving 11 bases between them. CDR1 is SGHVS, CDR2 FQNEAQ, per germline. CDR3 protein: CASSLGEGRNTIYF. The DNA for the CDR3 is TGTGCCAGCAGCTTGGGGGAGGGGAGAAACACCATATATTTT. Full variable domain (outside the CDR3, taken from reference TRBV7-8 and TRBJ1-3): GAGVSQSPRYKVAKRGQDVALRCDPISGHVSLFWYQQALGQGPEFLTYFQNEAQLDKSGLPSDRFFAERPEGSVSTLKIQRTQQEDSAVYLCASSLGEGRNTIYFGEGSWLTVV.

This chain joins TRBV19 and TRBJ1-1; TRBD1 might be the D (5 bases). Looked up from germline, CDR1 is LNHDA and CDR2 is SQIVND (reference sequence). The germline V and J ends were trimmed by 5 bases and 1 base, with 17 bases remaining between them. This CDR3 spans 16 amino acids. The CDR3 spells CASSGSVGRENTEAFF. CDR3 nucleotides: TGTGCCAGTAGTGGGTCCGTTGGCAGGGAGAACACTGAAGCTTTCTTT. The full variable domain, its missing parts supplied by reference TRBV19 and TRBJ1-1, is DGGITQSPKYLFRKEGQNVTLSCEQNLNHDAMYWYRQDPGQGLRLIYYSQIVNDFQKGDIAEGYSVSREKKESFPLTVTSAQKNPTAFYLCASSGSVGRENTEAFFGQGTRLTVV.

The V and J genes are TRBV9 and TRBJ2-7; 8 nucleotides line up with TRBD2. CDR1 is SGDLS, CDR2 YYNGEE, per germline. The CDR3 runs to 16 residues. V lost 4 bases to trimming and J lost 3 bases; unmatched junction nucleotides: 12. This CDR3 reads CASSSGLAHLIYEQYF. DNA for the CDR3: TGTGCCAGCAGCTCCGGACTAGCCCACCTAATCTACGAGCAGTACTTC.

The CDR3 reads CASSPPVETEAFF. CDR3 coding DNA: TGTGCCAGCTCACCACCTGTAGAAACTGAAGCTTTCTTT. V usage is TRBV18 and J usage is TRBJ1-1, with D unresolved. This CDR3 has 13 residues. Per the germline V gene, CDR1 is KGHSH and CDR2 is LQKENI. Trimming cost V 0 bases and J 5 bases, with 7 bases left between them.

The chain joins TRBV19 to TRBJ1-5, with 7 bases fitting TRBD1. The germline V gene has CDR1 LNHDA and CDR2 SQIVND (reference sequence). This CDR3 is 16 amino acids long. V lost 5 bases, J lost 7 bases, and 14 bases stayed unmatched. The DNA for the CDR3 is TGTGCCAGTAGTCCCGAGACAGGGAAAGCACGACAGCCCCAGCATTTT. Its translation is CASSPETGKARQPQHF. The full variable domain, in which reference TRBV19 and TRBJ1-5 provide the parts outside the CDR3, is DGGITQSPKYLFRKEGQNVTLSCEQNLNHDAMYWYRQDPGQGLRLIYYSQIVNDFQKGDIAEGYSVSREKKESFPLTVTSAQKNPTAFYLCASSPETGKARQPQHFGDGTRLSIL.

The chain carries TRBV4-1 and TRBJ2-2; TRBD1 agrees at 8 bases. Losses at the gene ends were 3 bases for V and 0 bases for J; bases not matched to a gene: 3. The CDR3 is made up of 16 amino acids. CDR1 is MGHRA and CDR2 is YSYEKL in the germline V gene. CDR3 DNA sequence: TGCGCCAGCAGCCATACGGGACAGGCGAACACCGGGGAGCTGTTTTTT. This codes for CASSHTGQANTGELFF.

The chain couples TRBV19 to TRBJ2-3; TRBD2 aligns across 9 bases. V lost 3 bases and J lost 2; bases outside the gene matches: 3. Per the germline V gene, CDR1 is LNHDA and CDR2 is SQIVND (reference sequence). The CDR3 has 15 residues. CDR3 sequence reads: CASSISSGATDTQYF. CDR3 bases: TGTGCCAGTAGTATCTCTAGCGGGGCCACAGATACGCAGTATTTT.

The CDR3 sequence: CASSGLAGVGFDEQFF. The CDR3 nucleotides are TGTGCCAGCAGCGGACTAGCGGGAGTGGGTTTCGATGAGCAGTTCTTC. V gene TRBV2 combines with J gene TRBJ2-1; 13 positions agree with TRBD2. The CDR3 is 16 residues long. V gave up 6 bases and J gave up 8 bases; unmatched junction bases: 10. Germline CDR1 SNHLY, CDR2 FYNNEI.

The chain uses TRBV5-4 and TRBJ2-5, with TRBD2 identical over 7 bases. V was clipped by 8 bases and J by 1 base; unmatched bases: 11. Germline V gene data show CDR1 as SGHNT and CDR2 as YYREEE (reference sequence). This CDR3 comprises 15 residues. DNA for the CDR3: TGTGCCAGTAAAAGATTTCTAGCGGTCCAAGAGACCCAGTACTTC. It encodes CASKRFLAVQETQYF.

This chain joins TRBV5-6 and TRBJ2-3; D remains ambiguous. Trimming removed 5 bases at V and 4 bases at J, with 11 bases between. CDR3 size: 13 residues. Per the germline V gene, CDR1 is SGHDT and CDR2 is YYEEEE. The CDR3 here is CASSFETSDTQYF. The CDR3 nucleotides are TGTGCCAGCAGTTTTGAAACTTCAGATACGCAGTATTTT.

The V call is TRBV4-2, the J call TRBJ1-2, with a possible D match to TRBD1 (5 bases). With 0 bases removed from V and 4 bases from J, the gap between germline ends came to 15 bases. Germline-derived CDR1 and CDR2 are LGHNA and YNFKEQ. This CDR3 region has 16 residues. The CDR3 is CASSQETRAALYGYTF. The CDR3, as DNA: TGTGCCAGCAGCCAAGAAACCAGGGCCGCCCTCTATGGCTACACCTTC.

The genes are TRBV2 and TRBJ2-5; no firm D call. The V gene's germline CDR1 is SNHLY and CDR2 FYNNEI. V was shortened by 4 bases and J by 5 bases, with 14 bases between the two germline ends. The length of the CDR3 is 14 residues. The CDR3 region has the DNA TGTGCCAGCAGTGGTGATAGTACAGAGGAGACCCAGTACTTC. This encodes CASSGDSTEETQYF.